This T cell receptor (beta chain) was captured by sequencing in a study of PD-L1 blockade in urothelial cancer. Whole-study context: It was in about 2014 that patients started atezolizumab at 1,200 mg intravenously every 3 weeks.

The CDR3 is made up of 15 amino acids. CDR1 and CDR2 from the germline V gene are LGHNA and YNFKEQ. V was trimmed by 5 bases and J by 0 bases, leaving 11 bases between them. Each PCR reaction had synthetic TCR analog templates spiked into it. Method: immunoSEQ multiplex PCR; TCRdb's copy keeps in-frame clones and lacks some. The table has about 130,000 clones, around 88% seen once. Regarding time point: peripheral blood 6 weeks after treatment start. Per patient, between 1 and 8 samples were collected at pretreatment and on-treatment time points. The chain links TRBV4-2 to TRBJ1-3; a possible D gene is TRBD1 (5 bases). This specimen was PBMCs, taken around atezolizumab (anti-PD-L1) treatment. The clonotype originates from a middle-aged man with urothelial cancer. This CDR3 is CASSGRDHSGNTIYF. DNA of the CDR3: TGTGCCAGCAGCGGCAGGGATCACTCTGGAAACACCATATATTTT.